The entry that follows covers one T cell receptor beta chain sequence. Its antigen is as yet unknown. The germline V and J ends were trimmed by 0 bases and 0 bases, with 10 bases remaining between them. Germline CDR1 reads SGHRS; CDR2 reads YFSETQ. The CDR3 contains 16 residues. This specimen comes from a study of memory CD4+ T cells and cytomegalovirus serostatus. About the study: This sample comes from healthy Belgian adults, roughly 9 CMV seropositive, about 25 seronegative.

The sort gate was single viable CD3+CD4+CD8-CD45RO+ cells for memory CD4+ T cells. Positive selection with CD4 microbeads enriched total CD4+ T cells. Findings and caveats of the study: CMV serostatus prediction reached median AUC approximately 0.95, or 0.91 with US-trained model.

Method: immunoSEQ multiplex PCR; TCRdb's copy keeps in-frame clones and lacks some. The sample records 55,000 or so clones, about 80% being singletons. This chain uses TRBV5-1 with TRBJ1-3; no firm D call. This receptor was identified in an adult in good health and CMV-seropositive. Material: memory CD4+ T cells from blood. Written as DNA, the CDR3 is TGCGCCAGCAGCTTGGCGGTCGGCAGCTCTGGAAACACCATATATTTT. It translates to CASSLAVGSSGNTIYF.